What follows describes a single T cell receptor (beta chain). In the original analysis: Amplification with reference gene primers provided the estimates of nucleated cell counts. Profiled with immunoSEQ multiplex PCR; TCRdb holds only in-frame clones, not every one. The V and J calls and clone size were taken over from that table, and D and trimming were inferred from the DNA. The repertoire has about 36,000 clones, around 90% of them found once; the top ten carry 20%. These data belong to a study of blood T cell repertoires in COVID-19. Deletions cut 5 bases from V and 2 bases from J, with 9 bases between. Germline V lookup: CDR1 SGHAT, CDR2 FQNNGV. The CDR3 runs 13 residues.

The rearrangement joins TRBV11-2 to TRBJ1-1; D unclear. This sequence was found in a man aged 55-75 years with acute or convalescent COVID-19. The sample comprised peripheral blood. The CDR3 loop is CASSAGLNTEAFF. As DNA, the CDR3 is TGTGCCAGCAGCGCGGGCCTTAACACTGAAGCTTTCTTT.